This record concerns one TCR beta chain sequence. The sample belongs to a study of siplizumab effects on memory and regulatory T cells. V gave up 2 bases and J gave up 4 bases, with 16 bases separating them. The CDR3 is made up of 16 amino acids. The germline CDR1 and CDR2 sequences are SGHRS and YFSETQ. Clones were sequenced by immunoSEQ multiplex PCR, and TCRdb holds only the in-frame ones, with some missing. The sample lists roughly 68,000 clones, roughly 85% occurring once. The TCR comes from a human donor in good health. The sample taken for sequencing was memory CD4+ T cells sorted from blood. The genes are TRBV5-1 and TRBJ1-3; D unclear. DNA for the CDR3: TGCGCCAGCAGCTTCGGGTCAGCCACACAAGGAAACACCATATATTTT. This translates into CASSFGSATQGNTIYF.